These T cell receptor beta chains were read from a single sample in a study of blood T cells in healthy people across ages. TCRdb reprocessed the 5' RACE reads via MiXCR and lists one record per CDR3 protein. The sample lists roughly 720,000 distinct CDR3 sequences, 53% occurring once. What was sequenced was blood. Receptors were obtained from a man older than 75 in good health. Each CDR3 is given without its conserved first and last residue. D genes are given only for firm matches.

j_gene | v_gene | d_gene | CDR3aa
TRBJ2-3 | TRBV9 | . | ASSPRTGEGTDTQY
TRBJ2-3 | TRBV6-5 | . | ASSYDNRRTDTQY
TRBJ1-2 | TRBV5-1 | . | ASSLYPRRPGDYGYT
TRBJ2-1 | TRBV4-2 | TRBD2 | ASSQPERGLYNEQF
TRBJ1-2 | TRBV24-1 | TRBD1 | ATGDRVHYGYT
TRBJ1-1 | TRBV27 | . | ASSLAGAYTEAF
TRBJ2-5 | TRBV2 | . | ANRRGETQY
TRBJ2-3 | TRBV7-2 | TRBD1 | ASSVLGGRYAY
TRBJ2-1 | TRBV10-3 | TRBD2 | AISPLSGRGNEQF
TRBJ2-1 | TRBV5-6 | TRBD2 | ASTIGLAGAYNEQF
TRBJ2-7 | TRBV4-1 | TRBD1 | ASSQEYPDRGKDEQY
TRBJ2-2 | TRBV7-2 | . | ASSGQFGELF
TRBJ2-5 | TRBV28 | . | ASSPLSLGETQY
TRBJ1-6 | TRBV3-1 | . | ASSQDLPSSPLY
TRBJ1-2 | TRBV5-7 | . | ASSLVGQKYGYT
TRBJ2-1 | TRBV11-2 | TRBD2 | ASSIGGAGGLYNEQF
TRBJ2-7 | TRBV5-1 | TRBD1 | ASSRLPGQASYEQY
TRBJ1-2 | TRBV6-1 | . | ASSELNYGYT
TRBJ2-7 | TRBV12-3/TRBV12-4 | . | ASSPRGLAGEQY
TRBJ1-5 | TRBV6-1 | . | ASSDYFNYRDAFNQPQH
TRBJ2-3 | TRBV3-1 | . | ASSRWGADTQY
TRBJ1-1 | TRBV5-1 | . | ASSIRANTEAF
TRBJ1-1 | TRBV7-6 | TRBD1 | ASSLGTGRVNTEAF
TRBJ2-2 | TRBV2 | . | ASSEEAPGELF
TRBJ2-3 | TRBV5-6 | . | ASSRKGRMTTDTQY
TRBJ1-4 | TRBV29-1 | TRBD1 | SAAGTGGEKLF
TRBJ1-1 | TRBV6-5 | TRBD1 | ASSYSWDRGGTEAF
TRBJ1-2 | TRBV10-3 | . | AISEEQGGYGYT
TRBJ2-1 | TRBV5-4 | . | ASSLSWGTRIREQF
TRBJ1-1 | TRBV5-1 | . | ASSAQGPNTEAF
. | TRBV12-3/TRBV12-4 | TRBD1 | ASSLGQGFGYEQY
TRBJ2-3 | TRBV12-3/TRBV12-4 | . | ASSFRQRADTQY
TRBJ2-5 | TRBV29-1 | . | SVSPVVTGQETQY
TRBJ2-1 | TRBV28 | TRBD2 | ASSLWSSGRYNEQF
TRBJ2-7 | TRBV7-6 | TRBD2 | ASSPIAGGRYEQY
TRBJ2-5 | TRBV6-2/TRBV6-3 | . | ASSYTQDSPETQY
TRBJ1-5 | TRBV2 | . | ASSGVRQGNQPQH